This T cell receptor (beta chain) was observed in a study of cytomegalovirus exposure and HLA in healthy donors. Study-level points and caveats: Three chains tied to CMV proved CMV antigen-specific in vitro. Usually a TCR sequence was rare, but some public TCRs were found in many donors. The authors listed 164 TCR beta chains as cytomegalovirus-associated. Clusters of TCRs from the first cohort tended to co-occur in the 120 validation repertoires (as a later analysis found).

The CDR3 has 13 residues. Germline V gene lookup returns CDR1 MDHEN and CDR2 SYDVKM. V was shortened by 7 bases and J by 2 bases, with 12 bases between the two germline ends. Sequencing was performed with immunoSEQ multiplex PCR; in TCRdb, only in-frame clones are kept and a portion is missing. Altogether 150,000 to 200,000 clones are present, roughly 83% being singletons, with the ten largest covering more than 8.5%. The table lists this clone with a few counts. What it binds is unknown. This receptor was identified in a man aged 30-40 years in good health and CMV-seropositive. V and J are TRBV28 and TRBJ2-7; TRBD1 is a possible D gene (6 bases). Material: PBMCs. Written as DNA, the CDR3 is TGTGCCAGCACCCGACAGGACCCCTACGAGCAGTACTTC. It is translated as CASTRQDPYEQYF.